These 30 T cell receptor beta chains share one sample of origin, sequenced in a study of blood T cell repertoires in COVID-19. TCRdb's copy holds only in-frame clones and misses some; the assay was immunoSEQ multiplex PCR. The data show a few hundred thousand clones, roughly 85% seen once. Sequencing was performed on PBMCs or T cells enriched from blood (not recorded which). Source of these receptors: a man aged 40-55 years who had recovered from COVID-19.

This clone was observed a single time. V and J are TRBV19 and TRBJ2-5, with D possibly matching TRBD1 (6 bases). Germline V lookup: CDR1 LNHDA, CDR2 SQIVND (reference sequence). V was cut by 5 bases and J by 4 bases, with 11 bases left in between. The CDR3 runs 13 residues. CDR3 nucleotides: TGTGCCAGTAGTGAGGGGGTACGAGAGACCCAGTACTTC. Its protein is CASSEGVRETQYF.

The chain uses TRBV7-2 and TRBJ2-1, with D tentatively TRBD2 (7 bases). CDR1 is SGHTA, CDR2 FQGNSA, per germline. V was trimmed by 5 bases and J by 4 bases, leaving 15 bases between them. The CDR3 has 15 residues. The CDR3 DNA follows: TGTGCCAGCAGCAGAGGGGGGGACTATTACAATGAGCAGTTCTTC. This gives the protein CASSRGGDYYNEQFF.

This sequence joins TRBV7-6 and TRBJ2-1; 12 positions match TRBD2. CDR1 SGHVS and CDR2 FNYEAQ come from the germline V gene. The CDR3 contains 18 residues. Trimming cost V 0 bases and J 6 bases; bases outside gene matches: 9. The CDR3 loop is CASSLARLAGDIINEQFF. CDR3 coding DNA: TGTGCCAGCAGCTTAGCGAGACTAGCGGGAGATATTATCAATGAGCAGTTCTTC.

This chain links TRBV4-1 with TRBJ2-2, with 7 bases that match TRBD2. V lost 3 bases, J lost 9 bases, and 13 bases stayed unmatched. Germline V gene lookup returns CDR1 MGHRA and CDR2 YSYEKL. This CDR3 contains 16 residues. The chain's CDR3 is CASSQSSVGGLRELFF. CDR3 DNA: TGCGCCAGCAGCCAGTCTTCGGTCGGGGGGTTGCGGGAGCTGTTTTTT.

In DNA form, the CDR3 reads TGCGCCAGCAGCCAAGACTGGCAGGGCACAGATACGCAGTATTTT. The encoded protein is CASSQDWQGTDTQYF. The genes are TRBV4-1 and TRBJ2-3; D is unclear. V was trimmed by 0 bases and J by 1 base, leaving 8 bases between them. Germline CDR1 is MGHRA and CDR2 is YSYEKL. This CDR3 spans 15 amino acids.

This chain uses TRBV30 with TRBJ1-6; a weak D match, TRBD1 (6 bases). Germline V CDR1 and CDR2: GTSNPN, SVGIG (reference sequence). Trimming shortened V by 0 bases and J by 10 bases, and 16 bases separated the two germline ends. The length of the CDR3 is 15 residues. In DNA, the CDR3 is TGTGCCTGGAGTGTCGGGGGGGGACAAGGATCACCCCTCCACTTT. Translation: CAWSVGGGQGSPLHF.

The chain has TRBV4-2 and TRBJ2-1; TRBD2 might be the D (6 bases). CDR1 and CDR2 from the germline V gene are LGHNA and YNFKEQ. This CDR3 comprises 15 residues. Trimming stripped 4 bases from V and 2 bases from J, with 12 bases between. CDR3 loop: CASSLAREAYNEQFF. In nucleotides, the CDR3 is TGTGCCAGCAGCCTAGCAAGGGAGGCCTACAATGAGCAGTTCTTC.

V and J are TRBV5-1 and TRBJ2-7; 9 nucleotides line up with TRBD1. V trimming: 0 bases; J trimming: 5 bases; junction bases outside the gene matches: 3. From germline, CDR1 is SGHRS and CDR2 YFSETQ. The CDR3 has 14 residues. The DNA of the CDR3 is TGCGCCAGCAGCTTGGGGGACAGGGCGAACGAGCAGTACTTC. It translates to CASSLGDRANEQYF.

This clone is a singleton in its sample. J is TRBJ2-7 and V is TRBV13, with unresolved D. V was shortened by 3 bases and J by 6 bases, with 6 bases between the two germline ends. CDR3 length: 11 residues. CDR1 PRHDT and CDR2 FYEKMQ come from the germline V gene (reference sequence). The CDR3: CASSLSGEQYF. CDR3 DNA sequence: TGTGCCAGCAGCTTGTCCGGCGAGCAGTACTTC.

CDR3 bases: TGTGCCGGGGACAAGGGGGAGCAGTACTTC. Its translation: CAGDKGEQYF. The V and J genes are TRBV7-9 and TRBJ2-7; D perhaps matches TRBD1 (6 bases). Germline CDR1 SEHNR, CDR2 FQNEAQ (reference sequence). With 11 bases removed from V and 7 bases from J, the gap between germline ends came to 12 bases. The CDR3 extends over 10 amino acids.

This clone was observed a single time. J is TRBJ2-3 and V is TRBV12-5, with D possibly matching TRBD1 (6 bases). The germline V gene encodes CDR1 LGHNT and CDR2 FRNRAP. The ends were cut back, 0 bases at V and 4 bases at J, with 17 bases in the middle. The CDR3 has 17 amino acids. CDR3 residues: CASGLVGFVRGADTQYF. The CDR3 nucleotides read TGTGCTAGTGGTTTGGTAGGCTTCGTCAGGGGAGCAGATACGCAGTATTTT. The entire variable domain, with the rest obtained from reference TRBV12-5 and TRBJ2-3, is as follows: DARVTQTPRHKVTEMGQEVTMRCQPILGHNTVFWYRQTMMQGLELLAYFRNRAPLDDSGMPKDRFSAEMPDATLATLKIQPSEPRDSAVYFCASGLVGFVRGADTQYFGPGTRLTVL.

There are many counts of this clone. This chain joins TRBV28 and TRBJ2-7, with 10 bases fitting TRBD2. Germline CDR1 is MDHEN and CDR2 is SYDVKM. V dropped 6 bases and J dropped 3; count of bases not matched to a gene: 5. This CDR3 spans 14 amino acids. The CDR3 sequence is CASRGAGGIYEQYF. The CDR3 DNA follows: TGTGCCAGCAGGGGAGCGGGAGGGATCTACGAGCAGTACTTC.

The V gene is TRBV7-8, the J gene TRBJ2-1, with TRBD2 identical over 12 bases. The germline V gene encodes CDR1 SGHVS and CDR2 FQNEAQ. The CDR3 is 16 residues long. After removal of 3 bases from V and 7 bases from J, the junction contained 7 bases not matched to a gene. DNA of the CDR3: TGTGCCAGCAGCTTTCCGACTAGCGGGAGTTCTAATGAGCAGTTCTTC. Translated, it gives CASSFPTSGSSNEQFF.

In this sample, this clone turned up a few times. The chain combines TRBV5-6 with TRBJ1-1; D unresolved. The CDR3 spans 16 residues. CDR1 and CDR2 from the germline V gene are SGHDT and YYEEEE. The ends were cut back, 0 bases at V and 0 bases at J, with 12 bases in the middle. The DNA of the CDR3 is TGTGCCAGCAGCTTGGTTACAGAGCAAATGAACACTGAAGCTTTCTTT. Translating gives CASSLVTEQMNTEAFF.

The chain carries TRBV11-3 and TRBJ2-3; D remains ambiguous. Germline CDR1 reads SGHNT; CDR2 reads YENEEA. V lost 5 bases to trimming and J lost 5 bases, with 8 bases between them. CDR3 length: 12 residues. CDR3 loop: CASSPSGDTQYF. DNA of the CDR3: TGTGCCAGCAGCCCGTCGGGAGATACGCAGTATTTT. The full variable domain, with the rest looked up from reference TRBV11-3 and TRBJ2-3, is EAGVVQSPRYKIIEKKQPVAFWCNPISGHNTLYWYLQNLGQGPELLIRYENEEAVDDSQLPKDRFSAERLKGVDSTLKIQPAELGDSAVYLCASSPSGDTQYFGPGTRLTVL.

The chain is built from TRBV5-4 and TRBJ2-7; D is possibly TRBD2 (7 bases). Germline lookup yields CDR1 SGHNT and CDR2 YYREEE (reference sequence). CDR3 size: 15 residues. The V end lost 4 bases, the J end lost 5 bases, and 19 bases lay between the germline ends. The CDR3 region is CASSPYREGQDEQYF. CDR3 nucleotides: TGTGCCAGCAGCCCATACAGGGAGGGTCAGGACGAGCAGTACTTC.

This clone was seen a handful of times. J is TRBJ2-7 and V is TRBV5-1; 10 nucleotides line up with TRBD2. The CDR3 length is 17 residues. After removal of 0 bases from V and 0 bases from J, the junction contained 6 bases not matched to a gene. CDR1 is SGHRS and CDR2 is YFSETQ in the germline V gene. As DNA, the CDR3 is TGCGCCAGCAGCTTGGGGGGACTAGCGCCTAGCTCCTACGAGCAGTACTTC. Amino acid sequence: CASSLGGLAPSSYEQYF.

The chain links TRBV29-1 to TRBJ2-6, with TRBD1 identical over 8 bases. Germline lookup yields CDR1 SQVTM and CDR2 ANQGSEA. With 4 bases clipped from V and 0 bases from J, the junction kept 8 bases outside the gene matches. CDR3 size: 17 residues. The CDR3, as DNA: TGCAGCGTTGCAGGGGGCGCTCGGGACTCTGGGGCCAACGTCCTGACTTTC. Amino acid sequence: CSVAGGARDSGANVLTF. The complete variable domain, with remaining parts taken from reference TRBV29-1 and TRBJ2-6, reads SAVISQKPSRDICQRGTSLTIQCQVDSQVTMMFWYRQQPGQSLTLIATANQGSEATYESGFVIDKFPISRPNLTFSTLTVSNMSPEDSSIYLCSVAGGARDSGANVLTFGAGSRLTVL.

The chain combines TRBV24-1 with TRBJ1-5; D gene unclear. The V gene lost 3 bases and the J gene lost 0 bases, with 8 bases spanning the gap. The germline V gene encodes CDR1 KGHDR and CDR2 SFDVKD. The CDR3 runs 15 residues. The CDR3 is CATSDGQRSNQPQHF. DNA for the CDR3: TGTGCCACCAGTGATGGCCAGCGTAGCAATCAGCCCCAGCATTTT.

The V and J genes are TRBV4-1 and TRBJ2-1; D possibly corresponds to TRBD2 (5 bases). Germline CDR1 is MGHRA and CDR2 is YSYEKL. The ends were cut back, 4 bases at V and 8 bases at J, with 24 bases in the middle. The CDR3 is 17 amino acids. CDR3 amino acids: CASSPLIGPRLNDEQFF. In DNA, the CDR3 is TGCGCCAGCAGCCCCTTAATAGGCCCACGACTAAACGATGAGCAGTTCTTC.

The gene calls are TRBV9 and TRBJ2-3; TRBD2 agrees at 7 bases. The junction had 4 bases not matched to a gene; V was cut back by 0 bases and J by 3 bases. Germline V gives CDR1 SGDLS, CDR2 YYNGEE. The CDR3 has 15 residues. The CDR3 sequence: CASSVDVGRTDTQYF. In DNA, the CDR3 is TGTGCCAGCAGCGTAGATGTCGGGAGGACAGATACGCAGTATTTT.

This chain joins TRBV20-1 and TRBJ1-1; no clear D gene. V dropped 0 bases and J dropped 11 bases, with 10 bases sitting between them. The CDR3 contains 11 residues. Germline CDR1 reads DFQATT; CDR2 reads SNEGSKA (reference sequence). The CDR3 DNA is TGCAGTGCTAGAGATGTAAACGGGGCTTTCTTT. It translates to CSARDVNGAFF.

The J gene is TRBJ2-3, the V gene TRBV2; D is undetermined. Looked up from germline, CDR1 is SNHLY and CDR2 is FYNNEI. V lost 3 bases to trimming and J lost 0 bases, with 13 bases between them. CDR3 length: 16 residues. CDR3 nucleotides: TGTGCCAGCAGTGAGATGTGGCAGTCTAGCACAGATACGCAGTATTTT. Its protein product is CASSEMWQSSTDTQYF.

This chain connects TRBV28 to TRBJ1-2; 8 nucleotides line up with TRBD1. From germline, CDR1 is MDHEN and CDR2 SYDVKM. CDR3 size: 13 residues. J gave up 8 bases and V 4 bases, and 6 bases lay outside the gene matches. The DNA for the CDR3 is TGTGCCAGCAGTTCGGACAGGGCCTTCGGCTACACCTTC. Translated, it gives CASSSDRAFGYTF.

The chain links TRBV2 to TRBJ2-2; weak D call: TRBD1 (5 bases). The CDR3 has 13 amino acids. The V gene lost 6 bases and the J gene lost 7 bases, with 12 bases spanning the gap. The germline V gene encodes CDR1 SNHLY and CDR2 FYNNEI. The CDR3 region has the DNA TGTGCCAGCAGCTCAGGGTCGGTCGGGGAGCTGTTTTTT. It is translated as CASSSGSVGELFF.

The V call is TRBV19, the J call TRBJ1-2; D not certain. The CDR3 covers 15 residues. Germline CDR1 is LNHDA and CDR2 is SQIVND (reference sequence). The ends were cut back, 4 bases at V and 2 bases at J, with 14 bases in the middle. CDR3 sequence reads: CASSTLGRQNYGYTF. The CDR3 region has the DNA TGTGCCAGTAGTACTTTGGGGAGGCAAAACTATGGCTACACCTTC. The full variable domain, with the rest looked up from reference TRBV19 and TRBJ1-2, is DGGITQSPKYLFRKEGQNVTLSCEQNLNHDAMYWYRQDPGQGLRLIYYSQIVNDFQKGDIAEGYSVSREKKESFPLTVTSAQKNPTAFYLCASSTLGRQNYGYTFGSGTRLTVV.

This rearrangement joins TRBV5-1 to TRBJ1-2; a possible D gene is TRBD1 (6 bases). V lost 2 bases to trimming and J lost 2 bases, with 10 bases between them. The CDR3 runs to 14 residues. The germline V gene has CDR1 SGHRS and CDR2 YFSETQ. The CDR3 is CASSFGGSNYGYTF. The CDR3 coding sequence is TGCGCCAGCAGCTTTGGGGGCTCGAACTATGGCTACACCTTC. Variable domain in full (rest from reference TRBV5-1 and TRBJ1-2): KAGVTQTPRYLIKTRGQQVTLSCSPISGHRSVSWYQQTPGQGLQFLFEYFSETQRNKGNFPGRFSGRQFSNSRSEMNVSTLELGDSALYLCASSFGGSNYGYTFGSGTRLTVV.

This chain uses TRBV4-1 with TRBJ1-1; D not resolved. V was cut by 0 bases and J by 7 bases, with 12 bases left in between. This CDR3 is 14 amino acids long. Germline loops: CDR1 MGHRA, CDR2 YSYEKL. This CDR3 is CASSQDIEFYEAFF. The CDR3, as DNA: TGCGCCAGCAGCCAAGATATAGAGTTTTATGAAGCTTTCTTT.

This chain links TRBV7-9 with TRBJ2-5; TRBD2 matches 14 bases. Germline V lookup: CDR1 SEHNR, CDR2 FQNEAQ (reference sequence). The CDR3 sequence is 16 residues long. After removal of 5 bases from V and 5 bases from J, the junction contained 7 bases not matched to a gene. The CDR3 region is CASSLTSGRAGETQYF. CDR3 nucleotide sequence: TGTGCCAGCAGCCTGACTAGCGGGAGGGCCGGGGAGACCCAGTACTTC.

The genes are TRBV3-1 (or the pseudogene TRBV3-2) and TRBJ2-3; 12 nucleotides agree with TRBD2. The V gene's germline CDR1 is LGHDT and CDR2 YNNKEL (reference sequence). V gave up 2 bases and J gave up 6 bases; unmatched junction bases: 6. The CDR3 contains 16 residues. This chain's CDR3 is CASSQLAGGMLDTQYF. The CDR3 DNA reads TGTGCCAGCAGCCAACTAGCGGGAGGGATGTTGGATACGCAGTATTTT.